This TCR beta chain comes out of a study of cytotoxic CD8 clonotypes in ibrutinib-treated CLL. This clone was seen more than once but under ten times. Only in-frame clones appear in the TCRdb table, and some are missing; sequencing was by immunoSEQ multiplex PCR. The sample shows 300,000 or so clones, under 70% of them seen only once. This CDR3 has 13 residues. CDR1 is SEHNR, CDR2 FQNEAQ, per germline (reference sequence). The V end lost 6 bases, the J end lost 5 bases, and 13 bases lay between the germline ends. The TCR sequence derives from a human donor with chronic lymphocytic leukemia. The sequencing used PBMCs, collected after 36 months of ibrutinib treatment. The chain combines TRBV7-9 with TRBJ1-2; perhaps TRBD1 as D (6 bases). The CDR3 bases are TGTGCCAGCAGTTCGGACAGCCTTTATGGCTACACCTTC. Its protein is CASSSDSLYGYTF.